This T cell receptor (beta chain) was sequenced in a study of blood T cells in healthy people across ages (dated by TCRdb to about 2015). With respect to the entire study: In model experiments, template switching captured roughly one uniquely barcoded TCR beta cDNA molecule for every two T cells. Using deep sequencing normalized with unique cDNA molecular identifiers, the study measured how TCR beta repertoire diversity changes with age. The donors were split into four age groups: young (average 16 years), middle-aged (roughly 39), aged (roughly 68) and long-lived (roughly 77). Donors of different ages were randomly distributed across sequencing lanes to avoid experimental bias. Two additional independent replicas of 1 million unique cDNA reads from the same blood draw were analyzed for two donors (one aged 18 to 29 and one aged 80 or older).

Library method: 5' RACE. Sequencing took place on an Illumina HiSeq 2500. A second roughly 6 to 12 cycle PCR used a sample-barcoded 5' primer and a J-beta primer mix. Each TCR beta cDNA molecule received a unique molecular identifier from a template-switch 5' adaptor carrying 12 random nucleotides. At least 3 million CDR3-containing paired-end reads were obtained from each sample. First-strand cDNA synthesis was performed from all RNA using the Mint cDNA synthesis kit, with priming by a TRBC-specific oligonucleotide. Following uracil-DNA glycosylase treatment, all cDNA underwent a first 18-cycle PCR with the universal primers M1SS and BC2_uni_R. In the source study's methods: For normalization, 1 million high-quality reads, each with a distinct molecular identifier, were randomly selected from each sample. Reads with shared molecular identifiers were discarded instead of being binned into consensus sequences. CDR3 identification, clonotype clustering and error correction used MiTCR with a Q25 quality threshold and the strictest error-elimination algorithm. Lower-bound total TCR beta diversity was estimated with a nonparametric unseen species model using Euler transformation. The public sequencing data were trimmed at Q25 with fastp and processed into clonotypes with MiXCR by TCRdb, which kept only in-frame beta chains. Under each unique CDR3 protein, matching rows form one entry showing the most common genes and DNA. These V and J calls rely on TCRdb rather than the paper's analysis. In this sample the table shows 1.5 million to 2 million distinct CDR3 sequences, about 31% of which occur a single time. Jointly, the top ten make up roughly 10% of the sample.

The roughly 39 donors, aged about 6 to 95 years, were systemically healthy Caucasian individuals from Russia. Each donor gave 8 to 10 milliliters of peripheral blood, collected into EDTA-treated Vacutainer tubes. PBMCs were isolated by Ficoll-Paque density-gradient centrifugation, with at least 6 million obtained per sample. Total RNA was extracted from PBMCs with Trizol reagent, with at least 6 micrograms obtained per sample. Naive CD45RAhigh/CD27high T cell percentages were measured by flow cytometry on a PBMC aliquot from every donor. Germline trimming: 4 bases from V, 4 bases from J; junction bases outside gene matches: 9. The CDR3 has 15 amino acids, counting the end cysteine and phenylalanine. Only the CDR3 DNA is retained, 45 bases long and in frame from the first base. From a lookup of the germline V gene, CDR1 and CDR2 are SGHDN and FVKESK. Summary of the overall study and its limitations: Observed TCR beta diversity correlated strongly with the percentage of naive T cells measured by flow cytometry. Because profiling used bulk unsorted PBMCs, naive and antigen-experienced compartments could not be compared conclusively. The CMV infection status of donors was not known, potentially confounding age-related changes in expanded clonotypes. Estimates of total diversity based on one million sequenced T cells were considered lower bounds and underestimates. The long-lived group showed more naive CD4+ T cells, fewer expanded clones and increased TCR diversity than the aged group, suggesting age selection. Observed TCR beta diversity per million T cells fell roughly linearly with age, and a significant reduction was already apparent by age around 40.

Comments on this clonotype: Its antigen specificity is not known. Per-base qualities were not stored, and no clone one base away is much larger.

This clonotype was obtained from a woman younger than 45 in good health. Input material: blood. The V and J segments used are TRBV14 and TRBJ1-1, with 7 middle bases fitting TRBD1. The sequence in DNA is TGTGCCAGCAGCCCCCTGGGAGGGGGCGTCACTGAAGCTTTCTTT. Translated, this gives CASSPLGGGVTEAFF.